This T cell receptor beta chain was profiled in a study of shared clonotypes between healthy human individuals. Study in general: Three plates each covered CD4 naive and memory; CD8 naive two, CD8 memory one. Study-wide results and caveats: Naive CD4 clonotypes overlapped across several donors at 4.5% to 5.5%. Relative to clonotypes present in all four donors, those not shared had lower generation probabilities.

V was pared by 6 bases and J by 1 base, with 10 bases between. The CDR3 loop spans 13 amino acids. Germline CDR1 SGHNT, CDR2 YYREEE (reference sequence). It was across several immunoSEQ plates that each subset's genomic DNA was evenly split. Libraries were prepared by immunoSEQ multiplex PCR; TCRdb keeps only in-frame clonotypes and omits some of them. This sample has under 700,000 clones; 85% to 95% occur once, and the top ten carry over 0.1%. CD8 cells classed as naive were CD45RO-negative and positively selected for CCR7, excluding terminally differentiated effector memory CD45RA+ cells. Worth noting for this clone: Its matching antigen is unknown.

Material for sequencing was naive CD8+ T cells sorted from blood. The source is a woman aged 25 to 39 in good health. V is TRBV5-4 and J is TRBJ1-1, with D unclear. DNA for the CDR3: TGTGCCAGCACTAGGGAATCGAACACTGAAGCTTTCTTT. It yields the protein CASTRESNTEAFF.